Listed below are T cell receptor beta chains from one sample, sequenced in a study of CD8 T cells in Susac syndrome. TCRdb re-analysed the immunoSEQ multiplex PCR reads in MiXCR, keeping a single row per CDR3 protein. The table includes roughly 200,000 distinct CDR3 sequences, roughly 94% detected once. Sequencing was carried out using CD4+ T cells from PBMCs. These receptors all come from a human donor with Susac syndrome. The CDR3 runs from the conserved cysteine through the conserved F or W. Fields, in order: CDR3 length, clone size, V gene, CDR3 protein. Expanded clones get a size class; other rows say once, few or many, or leave the size out.

len: 14; abundance: NA; v_gene: TRBV18; CDR3aa: CASSPGHSSYEQYF
len: 16; abundance: NA; v_gene: TRBV20-1; CDR3aa: CSAGRRDRGNYNEQFF
len: 13; abundance: once; v_gene: TRBV30; CDR3aa: CAWSEPGTYEQYF
len: 16; abundance: NA; v_gene: TRBV6-2/TRBV6-3; CDR3aa: CASSYRRQGTGHEQYF
len: 15; abundance: NA; v_gene: TRBV20-1; CDR3aa: CSARGPTGSQNGYTF
len: 15; abundance: NA; v_gene: TRBV6-6; CDR3aa: CASSLPGANTGELFF
len: 15; abundance: NA; v_gene: TRBV20-1; CDR3aa: CSARPGTSGSDEQFF
len: 15; abundance: NA; v_gene: TRBV15; CDR3aa: CATIDSGGTNEKLFF
len: 13; abundance: NA; v_gene: TRBV2; CDR3aa: CASSNRKTGELFF
len: 12; abundance: NA; v_gene: TRBV21-1; CDR3aa: CARGDGDYEQYF
len: 18; abundance: once; v_gene: TRBV7-2; CDR3aa: CASSLAVAGVIAKNIQYF
len: 14; abundance: NA; v_gene: TRBV27; CDR3aa: CASRPTGVFTEAFF
len: 13; abundance: NA; v_gene: TRBV20-1; CDR3aa: CSAGENFQETQYF
len: 15; abundance: NA; v_gene: TRBV12-3/TRBV12-4; CDR3aa: CASSSRTQRWETQYF
len: 14; abundance: NA; v_gene: TRBV7-6; CDR3aa: CASSGHRGTDTQYF
len: 15; abundance: once; v_gene: TRBV27; CDR3aa: CASTPFAGVYNEQFF
len: 15; abundance: NA; v_gene: TRBV9; CDR3aa: CASSGGQGAKNIQYF